This TCR beta chain was recorded in a study of shared clonotypes between healthy human individuals (dated by TCRdb to the early 2020s). About the full investigation: The cohort included a few men and a couple of women between 18 and 49 years of age. Each donor's leukapheresis produced roughly between roughly 0.85 and 10 billion PBMCs. To estimate repertoire size and how much clonotype sharing occurs between individuals, the study deeply sequenced the blood TCR repertoires of five healthy adults. Libraries were prepared and TCR repertoires were sequenced by different laboratories using diverse techniques, in order to increase sequencing depth and limit assay-specific biases. For each donor, three plates each were used for CD4 naive and CD4 memory, two plates were used for CD8 naive, and one plate was used for CD8 memory. What the research found in general, with its limitations: Because the study included only a small number of donors, the genetic and exposure-history diversity represented was limited. Compared with non-shared clonotypes, clonotypes shared by all four sorted-subset donors had higher generation probabilities. Incomplete sequencing was indicated by rarefaction of sorted-subset datasets, despite the large sequencing depth. Around 5.4% of naive CD4, 3% to 4% of naive CD8, about 2.4% of memory CD4, and 0.35% to 0.5% of memory CD8 clonotypes were shared across a few donors. Pairwise subsampling indicated that sequencing depth was expected to affect the degree of clonotype sharing among donors. Estimated clonotype richness was generally larger for naive than for memory subsets. Sampling was limited to blood, and TCR repertoires in tissue likely differ from TCR repertoires in blood.

TCR CDR3 regions were amplified from genomic DNA by multiplex PCR using the deep immunoSEQ assay. Extracted genomic DNA from each cell subset was distributed evenly across all wells of several immunoSEQ 96-well plates, and each plate was treated as a replicate. For sorted subsets, roughly 0.2 ug genomic DNA, equal to approximately 30,000 T cell genomes, was loaded into each replicate PCR. Purified libraries were quantified with a Qubit 3.0 fluorometer, sized on a Bioanalyzer 2100, and re-quantified with the KAPA Library Quantification kit. A separate single-read 150-cycle Illumina NextSeq 550 flow cell was used to sequence each immunoSEQ 96-well plate. On the authors' methods: Because the immunoSEQ output held only junctional sequences and lacked quality scores, the filtering could not match the filtering applied to full-length reads. To assign V/J genes and CDR3, sequences were annotated using PyIR, a Python wrapper for IgBLAST v1.9, with IMGT germline references. Reads with weak V/J assignments (E-value above 1e-6), missing CDR3, stop codons, out-of-frame junctions, or ambiguous translated residues were removed. V3J clonotypes were defined as sequences sharing the same inferred V gene, J gene, and CDR3 amino acid sequence. Percentage overlap between repertoires was computed as shared unique clonotypes divided by the size of the smaller repertoire. RTK rarefaction, the Chao1 estimator, and Recon v2.1 estimates of unobserved clonotypes were used to assess repertoire richness. OLGA was used to compute generation probabilities for all TCRbeta clonotypes that the gDNA method yielded from a few donors. Held by TCRdb, this immuneACCESS table contains in-frame sequences only and omits some clones. Under half of the omission traces to an unresolved V gene where checked; the cause of the rest is unknown. V, J and clone size reflect that table, while D and trimming were determined from the DNA. The sample yields approximately 600,000 clones; 85% to 95% were counted once. 0.11% of the sample is in the top ten clones.

CD8 naive samples were CD45RO-negative cells positively selected for CCR7, giving a CD45RA+CCR7+ population that excluded TemRA cells. Healthy HIV-negative adults with no recently reported acute infections or vaccinations were included as donors. All donors were Caucasian adults living in Nashville, Tennessee, USA. After blood collection by leukapheresis, PBMCs were isolated using Ficoll-Histopaque density gradient centrifugation and then cryopreserved in the vapor phase of liquid nitrogen. Analytical flow cytometry was used to check the purity and quantity of each magnetically sorted T cell population. Genomic DNA was isolated from each sorted fraction and quantified by UV absorbance on a Nanodrop 2000c. As for this clone: The antigen it binds to is not known. No base quality values were provided; no much bigger clone lies one nucleotide off.

Trimming takes 0 bases from V and 0 bases from J, and the germline ends sit 12 bases apart. The CDR3 runs 16 residues from the cysteine to the phenylalanine. Only CDR3 DNA is held: 48 bases, read in frame from base 1. Taken from the germline V gene, the CDR1 and CDR2 loops are SGDLS and YYNGEE. The receptor comes from a woman in her 30s in good health. The chain links TRBV9 with TRBJ1-2, with an unclear D gene assignment. The sample comprised naive CD8+ T cells sorted from blood. The cell subset or site label here, explained by the study, means: CD45RA+CCR7+. The DNA reads TGTGCCAGCAGCGTAGTGGCAGGCAACCCTAACTATGGCTACACCTTC. The encoded protein is CASSVVAGNPNYGYTF.